This TCR beta chain came from a study of shared clonotypes between healthy human individuals. Sorted-subset replicate PCRs used 200 ng DNA, roughly 28,000 T cell genomes. Some clones are missing from TCRdb's copy, which holds only in-frame ones; the method was immunoSEQ multiplex PCR. This sample has just under 350,000 clones, with less than 85% found just once. V was pared by 3 bases and J by 5 bases, with 6 bases of the junction left unmatched. Looked up from germline, CDR1 is SGHTS and CDR2 is YDEGEE. The CDR3 consists of 16 residues. The origin of this receptor is a man aged 25 to 45 in good health. The V and J genes are TRBV5-8 and TRBJ2-1; 12 nucleotides line up with TRBD2. The specimen sequenced was memory CD4+ T cells sorted from blood. Subset denoted: CD45RA-negative fraction. The CDR3 DNA sequence: TGTGCCAGCAGCTCTCTAGCGGGAGGGGATGACAATGAGCAGTTCTTC. This sequence encodes CASSSLAGGDDNEQFF. The full variable domain, completed using reference TRBV5-8 and TRBJ2-1, is EAGVTQSPTHLIKTRGQQATLRCSPISGHTSVYWYQQALGLGLQFLLWYDEGEERNRGNFPPRFSGRQFPNYSSELNVNALELEDSALYLCASSSLAGGDDNEQFFGPGTRLTVL.